This T cell receptor (beta chain) originates from a study of shared clonotypes between healthy human individuals. Across the whole study: CD8 memory received one plate per donor, CD8 naive two, CD4 memory three and CD4 naive three. Study findings and constraints: Between several donors, naive CD4 clonotypes were shared at a level of approximately 5%. Clonotypes which were not shared had lower generation probabilities than clonotypes that all four donors shared.

The CDR3 runs 15 residues. Deletions cut 3 bases from V and 2 bases from J, with 14 bases between. Germline V gene lookup returns CDR1 MNHEY and CDR2 SMNVEV (reference sequence). The repertoire was sequenced with immunoSEQ multiplex PCR; TCRdb's copy has only in-frame clones and lacks some. The table lists some 580,000 clones, 97% of them singletons. Of note for this clone: The antigen is undetermined.

This sequence originates from a woman aged 25 to 39 in good health. The rearrangement uses TRBV27 and TRBJ2-7, with D perhaps assigned TRBD1 or TRBD2 (5 bases each). The specimen sequenced was naive CD4+ T cells sorted from blood. The sample's subset: CD45RA+ positively selected. The CDR3: CASSFSPGTTYEQYF. CDR3 nucleotides: TGTGCCAGCAGTTTCTCCCCAGGGACGACCTACGAGCAGTACTTC.